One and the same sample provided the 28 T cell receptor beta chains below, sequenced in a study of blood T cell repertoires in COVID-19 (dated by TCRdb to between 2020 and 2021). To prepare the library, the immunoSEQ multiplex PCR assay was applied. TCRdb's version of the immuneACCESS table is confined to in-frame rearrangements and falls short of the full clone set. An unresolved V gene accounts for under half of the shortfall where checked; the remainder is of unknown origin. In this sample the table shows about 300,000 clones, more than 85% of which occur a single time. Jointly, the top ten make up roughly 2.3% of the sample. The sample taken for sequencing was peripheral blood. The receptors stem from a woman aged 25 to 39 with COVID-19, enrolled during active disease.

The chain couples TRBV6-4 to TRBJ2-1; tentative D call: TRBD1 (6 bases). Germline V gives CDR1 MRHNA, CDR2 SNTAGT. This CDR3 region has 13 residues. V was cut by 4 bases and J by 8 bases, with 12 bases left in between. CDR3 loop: CASSVQGGYEQFF. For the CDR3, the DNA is TGTGCCAGCAGTGTACAGGGTGGCTATGAGCAGTTCTTC.

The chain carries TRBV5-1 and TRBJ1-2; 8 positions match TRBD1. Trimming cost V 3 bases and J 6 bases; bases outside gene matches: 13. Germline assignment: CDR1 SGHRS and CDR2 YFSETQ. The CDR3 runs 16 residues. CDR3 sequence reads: CASSSGQGPGMDGYTF. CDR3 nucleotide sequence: TGCGCCAGCAGCTCCGGACAGGGCCCCGGGATGGATGGCTACACCTTC.

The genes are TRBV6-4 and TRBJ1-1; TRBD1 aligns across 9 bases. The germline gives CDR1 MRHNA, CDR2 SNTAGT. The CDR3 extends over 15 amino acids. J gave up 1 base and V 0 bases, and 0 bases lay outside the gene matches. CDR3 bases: TGTGCCAGCAGTGACTCGACAGGGGGGAACACTGAAGCTTTCTTT. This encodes CASSDSTGGNTEAFF.

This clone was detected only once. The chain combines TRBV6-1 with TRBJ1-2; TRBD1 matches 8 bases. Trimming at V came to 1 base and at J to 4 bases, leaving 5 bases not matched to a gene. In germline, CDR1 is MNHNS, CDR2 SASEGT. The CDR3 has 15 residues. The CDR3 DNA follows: TGTGCCAGCAGTGAAGACGAGACAGGGGCCTATGGCTACACCTTC. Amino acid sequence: CASSEDETGAYGYTF.

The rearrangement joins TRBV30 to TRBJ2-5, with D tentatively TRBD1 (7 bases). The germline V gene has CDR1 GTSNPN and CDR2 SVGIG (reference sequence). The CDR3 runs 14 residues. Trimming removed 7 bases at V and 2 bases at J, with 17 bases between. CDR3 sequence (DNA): TGTGCCTCGGGGGTAGGGGGCGGGCAAGAGACCCAGTACTTC. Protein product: CASGVGGGQETQYF.

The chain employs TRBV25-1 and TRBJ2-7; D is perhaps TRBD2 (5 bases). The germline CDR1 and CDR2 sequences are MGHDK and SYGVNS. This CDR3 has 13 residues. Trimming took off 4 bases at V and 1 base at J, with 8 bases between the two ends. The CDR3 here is CASSVSGSYEQYF. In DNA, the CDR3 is TGTGCCAGCAGTGTGTCGGGGTCCTACGAGCAGTACTTC.

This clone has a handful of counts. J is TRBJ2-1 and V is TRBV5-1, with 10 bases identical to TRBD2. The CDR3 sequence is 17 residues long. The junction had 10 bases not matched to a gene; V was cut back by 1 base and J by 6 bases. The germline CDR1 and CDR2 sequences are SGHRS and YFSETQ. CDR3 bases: TGCGCCAGCAGCTTGCTTGTAGCGGGAGGTTTTAGCAATGAGCAGTTCTTC. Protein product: CASSLLVAGGFSNEQFF.

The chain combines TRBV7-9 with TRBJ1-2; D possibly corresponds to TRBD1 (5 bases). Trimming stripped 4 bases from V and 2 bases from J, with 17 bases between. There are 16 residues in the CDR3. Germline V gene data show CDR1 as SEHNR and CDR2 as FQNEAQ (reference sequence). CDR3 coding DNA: TGTGCCAGCAGCTGGCCGGGACTCCTTGGGAACTATGGCTACACCTTC. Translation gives CASSWPGLLGNYGYTF. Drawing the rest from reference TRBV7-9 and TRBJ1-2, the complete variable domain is DTGVSQNPRHKITKRGQNVTFRCDPISEHNRLYWYRQTLGQGPEFLTYFQNEAQLEKSRLLSDRFSAERPKGSFSTLEIQRTEQGDSAMYLCASSWPGLLGNYGYTFGSGTRLTVV.

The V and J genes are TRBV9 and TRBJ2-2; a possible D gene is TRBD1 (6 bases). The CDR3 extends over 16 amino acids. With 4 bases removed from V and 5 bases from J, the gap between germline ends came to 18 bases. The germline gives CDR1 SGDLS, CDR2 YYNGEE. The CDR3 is CASSPQPTGWTGELFF. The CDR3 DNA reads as TGTGCCAGCAGCCCTCAGCCTACAGGGTGGACCGGGGAGCTGTTTTTT.

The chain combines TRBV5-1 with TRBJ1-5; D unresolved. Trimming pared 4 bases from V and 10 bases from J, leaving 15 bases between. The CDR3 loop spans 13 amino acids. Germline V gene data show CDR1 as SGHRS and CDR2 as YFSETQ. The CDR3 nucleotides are TGCGCCAGCAGCCCCGAGGGCCCCTCACCCCAGCATTTT. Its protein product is CASSPEGPSPQHF.

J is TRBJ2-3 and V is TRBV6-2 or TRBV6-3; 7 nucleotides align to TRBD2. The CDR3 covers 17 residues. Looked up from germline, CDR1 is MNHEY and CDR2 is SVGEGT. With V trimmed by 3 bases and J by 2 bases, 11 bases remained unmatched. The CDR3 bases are TGTGCCAGCAGTTATCCTGGGCTAGCGGCCCTCACAGATACGCAGTATTTT. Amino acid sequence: CASSYPGLAALTDTQYF.

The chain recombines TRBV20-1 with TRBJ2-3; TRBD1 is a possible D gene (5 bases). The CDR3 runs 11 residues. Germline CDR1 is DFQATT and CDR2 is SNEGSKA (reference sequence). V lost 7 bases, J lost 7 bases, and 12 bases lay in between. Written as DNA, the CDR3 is TGCAGTGTCCAACAGGATTATACGCAGTATTTT. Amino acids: CSVQQDYTQYF.

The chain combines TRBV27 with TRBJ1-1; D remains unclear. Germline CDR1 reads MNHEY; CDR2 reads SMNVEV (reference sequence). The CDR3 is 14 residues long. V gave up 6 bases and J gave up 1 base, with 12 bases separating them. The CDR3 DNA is TGTGCCAGCAGCCAGAGGTATCAGAACACTGAAGCTTTCTTT. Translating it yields CASSQRYQNTEAFF.

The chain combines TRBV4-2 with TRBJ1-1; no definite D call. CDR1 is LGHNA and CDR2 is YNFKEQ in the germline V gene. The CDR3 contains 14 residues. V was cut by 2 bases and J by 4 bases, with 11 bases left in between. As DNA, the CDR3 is TGTGCCAGCAGCCAAATCGGGTTTGGCACTGAAGCTTTCTTT. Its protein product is CASSQIGFGTEAFF.

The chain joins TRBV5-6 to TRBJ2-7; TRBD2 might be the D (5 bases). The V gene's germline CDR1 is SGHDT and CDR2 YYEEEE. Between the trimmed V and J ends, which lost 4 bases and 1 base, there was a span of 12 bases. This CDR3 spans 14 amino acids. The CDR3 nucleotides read TGTGCCAGCAGCGGGCGAGGACTGTCCTACGAGCAGTACTTC. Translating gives CASSGRGLSYEQYF.

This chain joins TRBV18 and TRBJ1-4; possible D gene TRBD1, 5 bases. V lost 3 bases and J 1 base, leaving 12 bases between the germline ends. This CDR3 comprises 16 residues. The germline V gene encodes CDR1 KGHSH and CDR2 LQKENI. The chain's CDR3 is CASSPPGGETNEKLFF. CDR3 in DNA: TGTGCCAGCTCACCCCCCGGGGGGGAAACTAATGAAAAACTGTTTTTT.

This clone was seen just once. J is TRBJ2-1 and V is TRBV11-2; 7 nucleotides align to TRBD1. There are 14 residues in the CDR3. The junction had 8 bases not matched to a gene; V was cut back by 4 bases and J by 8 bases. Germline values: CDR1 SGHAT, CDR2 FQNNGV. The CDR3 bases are TGTGCCAGCAGCTCAGTCAGACAGGGCCATGAGCAGTTCTTC. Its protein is CASSSVRQGHEQFF. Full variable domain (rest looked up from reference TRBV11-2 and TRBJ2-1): EAGVAQSPRYKIIEKRQSVAFWCNPISGHATLYWYQQILGQGPKLLIQFQNNGVVDDSQLPKDRFSAERLKGVDSTLKIQPAKLEDSAVYLCASSSVRQGHEQFFGPGTRLTVL.

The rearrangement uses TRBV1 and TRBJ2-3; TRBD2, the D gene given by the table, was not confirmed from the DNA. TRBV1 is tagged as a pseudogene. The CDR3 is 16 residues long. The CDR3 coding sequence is TGCACCAGCAGCCAAACCCGGGACTATCCCACAGATACGCAGTATTTT. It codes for CTSSQTRDYPTDTQYF.

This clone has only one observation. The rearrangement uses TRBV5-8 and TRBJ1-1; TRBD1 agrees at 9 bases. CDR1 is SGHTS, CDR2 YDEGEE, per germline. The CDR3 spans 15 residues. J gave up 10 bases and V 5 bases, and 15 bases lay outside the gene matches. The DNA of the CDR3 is TGTGCCAGCAGTCGTTCCGGGACAGGGTCACGCGGAGCTTTCTTT. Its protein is CASSRSGTGSRGAFF.

CDR3: CASSSLAGRYNEQFF. The CDR3 nucleotides are TGTGCCAGCAGCTCACTAGCGGGGCGCTACAATGAGCAGTTCTTC. The rearrangement uses TRBV5-4 and TRBJ2-1, with 10 bases aligning to TRBD2. V lost 3 bases, J lost 3 bases, and 3 bases stayed unmatched. The V gene's germline CDR1 is SGHNT and CDR2 YYREEE (reference sequence). There are 15 residues in the CDR3.

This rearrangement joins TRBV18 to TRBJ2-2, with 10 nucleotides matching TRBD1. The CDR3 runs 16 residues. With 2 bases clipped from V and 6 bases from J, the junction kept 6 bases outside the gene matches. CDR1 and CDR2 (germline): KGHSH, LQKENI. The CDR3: CASSPTGTGEAGELFF. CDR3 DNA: TGTGCCAGCTCACCAACCGGGACAGGGGAGGCCGGGGAGCTGTTTTTT.

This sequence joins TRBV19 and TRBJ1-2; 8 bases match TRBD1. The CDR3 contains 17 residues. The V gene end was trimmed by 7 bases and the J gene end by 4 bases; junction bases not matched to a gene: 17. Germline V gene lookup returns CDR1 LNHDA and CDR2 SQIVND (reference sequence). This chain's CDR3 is CASTDAGTGYPVYGYTF. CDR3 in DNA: TGTGCCAGTACCGACGCCGGGACAGGCTACCCCGTCTATGGCTACACCTTC.

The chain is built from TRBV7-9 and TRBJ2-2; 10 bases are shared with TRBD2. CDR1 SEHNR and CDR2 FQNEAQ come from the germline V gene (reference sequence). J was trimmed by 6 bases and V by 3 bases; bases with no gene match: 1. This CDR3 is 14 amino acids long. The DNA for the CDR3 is TGTGCCAGCAGCTTTGGGACTAGCGCCGGGGAGCTGTTTTTT. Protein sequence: CASSFGTSAGELFF.

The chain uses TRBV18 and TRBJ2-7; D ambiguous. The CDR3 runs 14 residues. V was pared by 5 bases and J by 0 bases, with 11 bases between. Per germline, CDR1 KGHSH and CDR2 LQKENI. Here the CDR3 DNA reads TGTGCCAGCTCATTCGAGGTTGACTCCTACGAGCAGTACTTC. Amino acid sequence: CASSFEVDSYEQYF.

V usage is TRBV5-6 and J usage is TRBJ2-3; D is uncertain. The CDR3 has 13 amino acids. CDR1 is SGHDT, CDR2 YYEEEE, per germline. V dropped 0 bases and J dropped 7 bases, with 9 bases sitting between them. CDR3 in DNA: TGTGCCAGCAGCTTGGGAGGAGTCTATACGCAGTATTTT. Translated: CASSLGGVYTQYF.

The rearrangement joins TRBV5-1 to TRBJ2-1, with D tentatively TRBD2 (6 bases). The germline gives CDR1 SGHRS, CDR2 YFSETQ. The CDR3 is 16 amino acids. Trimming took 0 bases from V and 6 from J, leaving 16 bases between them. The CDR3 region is CASSLAGGVGSNEQFF. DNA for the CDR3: TGCGCCAGCAGCTTGGCCGGGGGTGTCGGTAGCAATGAGCAGTTCTTC.

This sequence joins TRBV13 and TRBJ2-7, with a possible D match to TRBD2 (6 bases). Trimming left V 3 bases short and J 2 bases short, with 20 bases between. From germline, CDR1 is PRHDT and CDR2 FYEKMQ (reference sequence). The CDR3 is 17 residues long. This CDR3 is CASSLGPAGVPTYEQYF. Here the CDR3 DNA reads TGTGCCAGCAGCTTGGGCCCAGCGGGCGTACCTACCTACGAGCAGTACTTC.

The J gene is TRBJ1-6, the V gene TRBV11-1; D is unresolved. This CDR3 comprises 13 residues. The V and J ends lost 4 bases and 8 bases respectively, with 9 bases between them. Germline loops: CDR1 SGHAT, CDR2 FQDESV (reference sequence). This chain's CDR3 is CASSSESDSPLHF. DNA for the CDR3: TGTGCCAGCAGCTCCGAGAGCGATTCACCCCTCCACTTT.